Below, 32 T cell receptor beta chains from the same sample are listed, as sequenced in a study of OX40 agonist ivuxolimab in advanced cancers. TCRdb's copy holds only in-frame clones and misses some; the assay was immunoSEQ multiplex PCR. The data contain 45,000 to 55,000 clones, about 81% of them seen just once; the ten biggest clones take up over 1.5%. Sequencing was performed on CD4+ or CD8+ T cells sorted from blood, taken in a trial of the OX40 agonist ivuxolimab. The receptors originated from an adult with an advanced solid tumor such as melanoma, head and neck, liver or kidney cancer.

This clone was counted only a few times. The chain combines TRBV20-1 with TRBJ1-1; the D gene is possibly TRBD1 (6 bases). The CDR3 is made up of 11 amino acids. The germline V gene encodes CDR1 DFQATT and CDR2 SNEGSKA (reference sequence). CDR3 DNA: TGCAGAGCAGGGGAAGGGACTGAAGCTTTCTTT. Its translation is CRAGEGTEAFF.

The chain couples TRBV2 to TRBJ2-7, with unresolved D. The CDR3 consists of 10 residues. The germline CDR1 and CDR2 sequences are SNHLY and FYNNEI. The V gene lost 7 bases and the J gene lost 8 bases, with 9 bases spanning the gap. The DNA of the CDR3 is TGTGCCAGCATTGGTAGGAAGCAGTACTTC. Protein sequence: CASIGRKQYF.

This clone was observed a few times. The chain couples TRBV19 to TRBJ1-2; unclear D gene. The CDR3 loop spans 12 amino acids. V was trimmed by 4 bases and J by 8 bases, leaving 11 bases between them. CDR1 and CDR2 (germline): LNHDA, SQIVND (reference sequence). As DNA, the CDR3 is TGTGCCAGTAGTAGCGTGCCGGGAGGCTACACCTTC. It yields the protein CASSSVPGGYTF.

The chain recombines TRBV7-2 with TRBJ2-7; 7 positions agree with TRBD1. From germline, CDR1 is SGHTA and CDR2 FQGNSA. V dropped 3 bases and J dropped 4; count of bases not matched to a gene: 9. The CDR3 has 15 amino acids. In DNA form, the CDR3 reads TGTGCCAGCAGCTTTGACCGGGACAGCTTATACGAGCAGTACTTC. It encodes CASSFDRDSLYEQYF. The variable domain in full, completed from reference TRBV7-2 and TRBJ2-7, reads GAGVSQSPSNKVTEKGKDVELRCDPISGHTALYWYRQSLGQGLEFLIYFQGNSAPDKSGLPSDRFSAERTGGSVSTLTIQRTQQEDSAVYLCASSFDRDSLYEQYFGPGTRLTVT.

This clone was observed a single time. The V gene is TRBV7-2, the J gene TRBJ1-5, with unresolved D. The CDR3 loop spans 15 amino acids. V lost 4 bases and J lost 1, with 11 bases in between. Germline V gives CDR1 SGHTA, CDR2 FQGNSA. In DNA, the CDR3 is TGTGCCAGCAGCTCCACGGACGGAAGCAATCAGCCCCAGCATTTT. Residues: CASSSTDGSNQPQHF. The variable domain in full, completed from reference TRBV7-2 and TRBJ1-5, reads GAGVSQSPSNKVTEKGKDVELRCDPISGHTALYWYRQSLGQGLEFLIYFQGNSAPDKSGLPSDRFSAERTGGSVSTLTIQRTQQEDSAVYLCASSSTDGSNQPQHFGDGTRLSIL.

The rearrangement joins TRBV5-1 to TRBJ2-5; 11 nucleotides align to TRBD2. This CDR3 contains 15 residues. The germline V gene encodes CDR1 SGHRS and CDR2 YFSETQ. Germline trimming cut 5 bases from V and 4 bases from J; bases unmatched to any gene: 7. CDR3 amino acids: CASSLAGGSGETQYF. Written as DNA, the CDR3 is TGCGCCAGCAGTCTAGCGGGAGGATCAGGAGAGACCCAGTACTTC.

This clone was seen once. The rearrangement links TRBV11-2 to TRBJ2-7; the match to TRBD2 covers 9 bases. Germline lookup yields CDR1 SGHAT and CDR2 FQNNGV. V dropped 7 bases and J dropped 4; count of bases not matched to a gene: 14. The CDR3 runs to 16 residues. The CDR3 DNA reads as TGTGCCAGCACCTCCCAGGGGCTAGCGGGATTGTACGAGCAGTACTTC. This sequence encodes CASTSQGLAGLYEQYF.

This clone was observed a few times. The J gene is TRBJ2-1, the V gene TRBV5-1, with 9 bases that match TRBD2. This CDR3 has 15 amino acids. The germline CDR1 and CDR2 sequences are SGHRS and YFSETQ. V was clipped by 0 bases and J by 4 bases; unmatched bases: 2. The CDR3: CASSLVAGAYNEQFF. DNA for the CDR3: TGCGCCAGCAGCTTGGTAGCGGGAGCGTACAATGAGCAGTTCTTC.

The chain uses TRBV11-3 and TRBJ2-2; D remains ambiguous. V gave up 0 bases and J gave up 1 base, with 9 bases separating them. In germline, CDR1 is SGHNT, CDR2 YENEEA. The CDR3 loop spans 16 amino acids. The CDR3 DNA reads TGTGCCAGCAGCTTAGAGGCGGTAGAGAACACCGGGGAGCTGTTTTTT. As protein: CASSLEAVENTGELFF. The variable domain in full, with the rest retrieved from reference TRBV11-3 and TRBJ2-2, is EAGVVQSPRYKIIEKKQPVAFWCNPISGHNTLYWYLQNLGQGPELLIRYENEEAVDDSQLPKDRFSAERLKGVDSTLKIQPAELGDSAVYLCASSLEAVENTGELFFGEGSRLTVL.

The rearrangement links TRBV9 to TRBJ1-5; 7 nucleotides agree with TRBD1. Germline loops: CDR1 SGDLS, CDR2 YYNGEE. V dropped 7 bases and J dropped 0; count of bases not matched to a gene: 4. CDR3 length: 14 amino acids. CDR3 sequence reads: CASGTDYSNQPQHF. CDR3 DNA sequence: TGTGCCAGCGGGACAGACTATAGCAATCAGCCCCAGCATTTT.

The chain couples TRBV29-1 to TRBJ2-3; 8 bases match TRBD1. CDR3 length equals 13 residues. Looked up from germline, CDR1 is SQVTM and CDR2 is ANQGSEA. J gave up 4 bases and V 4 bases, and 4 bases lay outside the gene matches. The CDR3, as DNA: TGCAGCGTTGGGCAGGGGGCTTCAGATACGCAGTATTTT. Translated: CSVGQGASDTQYF.

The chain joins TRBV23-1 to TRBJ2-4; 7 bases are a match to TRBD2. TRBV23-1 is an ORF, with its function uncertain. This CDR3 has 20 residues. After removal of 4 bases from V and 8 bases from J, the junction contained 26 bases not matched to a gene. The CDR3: CASSPGLGEGGDPSPDIQYF. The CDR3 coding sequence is TGCGCCAGCAGTCCCGGCCTAGGGGAGGGAGGAGATCCTAGCCCGGACATTCAGTACTTC.

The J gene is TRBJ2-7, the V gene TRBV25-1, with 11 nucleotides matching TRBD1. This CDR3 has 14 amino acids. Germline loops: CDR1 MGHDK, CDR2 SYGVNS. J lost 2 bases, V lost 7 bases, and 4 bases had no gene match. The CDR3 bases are TGTGCCAGCACCCGGACAGGGGGCACCTACGAGCAGTACTTC. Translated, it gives CASTRTGGTYEQYF.

The CDR3: CASSPRAQQHGYTF. The CDR3 bases are TGTGCCAGCAGTCCGCGGGCCCAACAGCATGGCTACACCTTC. The J gene is TRBJ1-2, the V gene TRBV27; D not certain. CDR3 length: 14 residues. The germline V gene has CDR1 MNHEY and CDR2 SMNVEV (reference sequence). Trimming took off 5 bases at V and 6 bases at J, with 16 bases between the two ends.

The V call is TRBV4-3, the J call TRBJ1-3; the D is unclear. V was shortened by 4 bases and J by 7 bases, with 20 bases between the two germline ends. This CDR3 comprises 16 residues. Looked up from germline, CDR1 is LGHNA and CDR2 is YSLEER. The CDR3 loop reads CASSPSLESAGNTIYF. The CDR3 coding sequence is TGCGCCAGCAGCCCTTCTTTGGAAAGCGCGGGTAACACCATATATTTT.

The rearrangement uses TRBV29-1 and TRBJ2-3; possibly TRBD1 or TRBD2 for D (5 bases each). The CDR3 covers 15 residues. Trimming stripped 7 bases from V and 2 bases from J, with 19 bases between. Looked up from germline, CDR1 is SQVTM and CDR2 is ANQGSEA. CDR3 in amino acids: CSGRDRLPYTDTQYF. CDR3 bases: TGCAGCGGCAGGGACCGCCTACCGTACACAGATACGCAGTATTTT.

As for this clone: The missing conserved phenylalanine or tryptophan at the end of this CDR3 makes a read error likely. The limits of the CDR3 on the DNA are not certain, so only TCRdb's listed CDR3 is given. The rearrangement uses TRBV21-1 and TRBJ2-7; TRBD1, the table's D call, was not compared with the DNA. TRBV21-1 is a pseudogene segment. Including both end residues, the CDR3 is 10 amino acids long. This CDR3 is CAREVRTGPP.

CDR3 bases: TGTGCCAGCGAAGCAGGATTCTACGAGCAGTACTTC. Translated: CASEAGFYEQYF. V is TRBV28 and J is TRBJ2-7; D call uncertain. The V and J ends lost 8 bases and 3 bases respectively, with 11 bases between them. The CDR3 has 12 residues. Germline loops: CDR1 MDHEN, CDR2 SYDVKM.

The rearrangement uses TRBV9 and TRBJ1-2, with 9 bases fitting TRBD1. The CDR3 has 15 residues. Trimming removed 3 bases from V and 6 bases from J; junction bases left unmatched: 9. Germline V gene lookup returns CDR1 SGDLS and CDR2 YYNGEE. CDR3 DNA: TGTGCCAGCAGCGCGAGGGACAGGGTAATGGATGGCTACACCTTC. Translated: CASSARDRVMDGYTF.

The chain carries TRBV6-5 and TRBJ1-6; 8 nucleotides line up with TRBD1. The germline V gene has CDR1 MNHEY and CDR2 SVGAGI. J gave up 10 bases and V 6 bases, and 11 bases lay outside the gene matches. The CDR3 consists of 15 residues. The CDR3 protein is CASSRPGQGPSPLHF. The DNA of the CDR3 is TGTGCCAGCAGCCGCCCCGGACAGGGCCCATCACCCCTCCACTTT.

The CDR3 loop is CASSPEKTGLLPAFF. DNA of the CDR3: TGTGCCAGCTCACCGGAAAAGACAGGGCTCCTCCCCGCTTTCTTT. V is TRBV18 and J is TRBJ1-1; 7 nucleotides agree with TRBD1. With V trimmed by 3 bases and J by 11 bases, 15 bases remained unmatched. The CDR3 has 15 amino acids. CDR1 KGHSH and CDR2 LQKENI come from the germline V gene.

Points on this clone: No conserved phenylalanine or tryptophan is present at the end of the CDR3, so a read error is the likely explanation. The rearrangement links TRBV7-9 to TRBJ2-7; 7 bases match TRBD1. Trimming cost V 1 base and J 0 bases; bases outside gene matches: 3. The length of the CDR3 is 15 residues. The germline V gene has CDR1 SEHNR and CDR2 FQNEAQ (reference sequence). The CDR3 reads CASSLGAGGSYEQYL. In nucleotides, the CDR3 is TGTGCCAGCAGCTTAGGGGCAGGGGGCTCCTACGAGCAGTACCTC.

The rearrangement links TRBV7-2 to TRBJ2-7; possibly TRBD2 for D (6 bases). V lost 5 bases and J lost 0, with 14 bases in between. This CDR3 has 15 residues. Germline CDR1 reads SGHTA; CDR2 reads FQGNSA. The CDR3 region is CASSLSGGSSYEQYF. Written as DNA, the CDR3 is TGTGCCAGCAGCCTCTCCGGGGGAAGCTCCTACGAGCAGTACTTC.

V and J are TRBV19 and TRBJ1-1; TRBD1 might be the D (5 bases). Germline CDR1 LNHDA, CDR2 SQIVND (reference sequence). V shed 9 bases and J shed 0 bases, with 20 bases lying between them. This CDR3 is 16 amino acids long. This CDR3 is CASTPRVLAVNTEAFF. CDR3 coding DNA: TGTGCCAGCACCCCCAGGGTCTTGGCGGTGAACACTGAAGCTTTCTTT.

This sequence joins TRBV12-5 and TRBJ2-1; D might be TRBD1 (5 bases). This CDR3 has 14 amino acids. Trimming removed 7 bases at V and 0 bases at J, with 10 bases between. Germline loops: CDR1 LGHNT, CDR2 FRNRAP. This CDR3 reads CASARGSSYNEQFF. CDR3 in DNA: TGTGCTAGTGCTAGGGGCAGCTCCTACAATGAGCAGTTCTTC.

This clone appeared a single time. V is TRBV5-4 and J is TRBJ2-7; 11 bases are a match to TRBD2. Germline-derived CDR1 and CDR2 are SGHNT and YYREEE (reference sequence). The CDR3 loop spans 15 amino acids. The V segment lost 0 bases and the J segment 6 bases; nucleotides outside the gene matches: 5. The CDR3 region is CASSLDLAGGGEQYF. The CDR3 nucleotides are TGTGCCAGCAGCTTGGATCTAGCGGGAGGAGGCGAGCAGTACTTC.

CDR3 loop: CARYRTGGSMNTEAFF. The CDR3 region has the DNA TGCGCCAGATACCGGACAGGGGGTTCCATGAACACTGAAGCTTTCTTT. J is TRBJ1-1 and V is TRBV4-3, with 10 bases aligning to TRBD1. The junction had 10 bases not matched to a gene; V was cut back by 9 bases and J by 0 bases. This CDR3 comprises 16 residues. Germline V lookup: CDR1 LGHNA, CDR2 YSLEER.

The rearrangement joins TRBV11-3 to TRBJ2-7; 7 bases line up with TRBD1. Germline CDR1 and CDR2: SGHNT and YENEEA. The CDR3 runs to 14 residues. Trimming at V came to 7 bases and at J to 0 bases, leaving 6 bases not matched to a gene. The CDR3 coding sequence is TGTGCCAGCACACGCCGGGACAGCTCCTACGAGCAGTACTTC. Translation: CASTRRDSSYEQYF.

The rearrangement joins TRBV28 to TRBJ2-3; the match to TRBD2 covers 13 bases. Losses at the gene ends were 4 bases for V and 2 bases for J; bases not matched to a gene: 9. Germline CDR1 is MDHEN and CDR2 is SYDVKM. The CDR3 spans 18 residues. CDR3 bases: TGTGCCAGCAGTTCAGTCGGGACTAGCGGGACAGACACAGATACGCAGTATTTT. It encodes CASSSVGTSGTDTDTQYF.

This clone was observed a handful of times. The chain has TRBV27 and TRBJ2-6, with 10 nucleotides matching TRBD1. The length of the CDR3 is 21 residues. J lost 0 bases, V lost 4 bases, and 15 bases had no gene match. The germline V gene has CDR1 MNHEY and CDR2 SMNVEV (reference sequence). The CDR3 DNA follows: TGTGCCAGCAGTTCCAACGATTTCGACAGGGGGCGGTTCTCTGGGGCCAACGTCCTGACTTTC. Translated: CASSSNDFDRGRFSGANVLTF.

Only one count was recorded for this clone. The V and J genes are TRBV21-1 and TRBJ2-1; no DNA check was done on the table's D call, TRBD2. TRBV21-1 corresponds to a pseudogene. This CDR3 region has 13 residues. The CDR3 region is CASGGGDHNEQFF. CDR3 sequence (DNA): TGTGCCAGCGGAGGAGGGGATCACAATGAGCAGTTCTTC.

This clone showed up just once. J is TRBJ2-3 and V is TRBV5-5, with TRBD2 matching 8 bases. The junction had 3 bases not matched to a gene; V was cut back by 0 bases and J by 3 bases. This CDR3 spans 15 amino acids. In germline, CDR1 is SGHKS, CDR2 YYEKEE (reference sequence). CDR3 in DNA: TGTGCCAGCAGCTTGGGTCCTAGCGGGACAGATACGCAGTATTTT. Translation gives CASSLGPSGTDTQYF. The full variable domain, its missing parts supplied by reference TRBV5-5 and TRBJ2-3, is DAGVTQSPTHLIKTRGQQVTLRCSPISGHKSVSWYQQVLGQGPQFIFQYYEKEERGRGNFPDRFSARQFPNYSSELNVNALLLGDSALYLCASSLGPSGTDTQYFGPGTRLTVL.